Listed below are T cell receptor beta chains from one sample, sequenced in a study of shared clonotypes between healthy human individuals. Some clones are missing from TCRdb's copy, which holds only in-frame ones; the method was immunoSEQ multiplex PCR. The sample shows 750,000 to 1,000,000 clones, around 92% of them seen only once. The sequencing sample was made of naive CD8+ T cells sorted from blood. The receptors here all came from a young man in good health. The CDR3 runs from the conserved cysteine through the conserved F or W. Fields, in order: V gene, clone size, D gene, J gene, CDR3 DNA, CDR3 protein. The D gene is left open where the match is weak. The size entry is marked missing in some rows and otherwise reads once, few, many or a size class.

TRBV27	.	.	TRBJ1-5	TGTGCCAGCAGTTTAACTGGGGATCAGCCCCAGCATTTT	CASSLTGDQPQHF
TRBV30	.	TRBD1	TRBJ2-2	TGTGCCTGGAGTGCATACAGGGGGCAGGGCACCGGGGAGCTGTTTTTT	CAWSAYRGQGTGELFF
TRBV10-1	.	.	TRBJ2-5	TGCGCCAGCAGTGAAAACACAGGCCAAGAGACCCAGTACTTC	CASSENTGQETQYF
TRBV7-6	.	.	TRBJ2-5	TGTGCCAGCAGCTTCTTAGGGCAAGAGACCCAGTACTTC	CASSFLGQETQYF
TRBV6-1	.	TRBD1	TRBJ1-4	TGTGCCAGCAGTGAAGTCTGGGGGACAGGAGAGGGCGAGAATGAAAAACTGTTTTTT	CASSEVWGTGEGENEKLFF
TRBV11-2	.	.	TRBJ1-4	TGTGCCAGCAGCACCGGGGACGTGGGCCTCGAAAAACTGTTTTTT	CASSTGDVGLEKLFF
TRBV6-5	.	.	TRBJ1-1	TGTGCCAGCAGTTACTTGGGCACTGAAGCTTTCTTT	CASSYLGTEAFF
TRBV18	once	TRBD1	TRBJ2-6	TGTGCCAGCTCACCACGGGACAGTCATAACTCTGGGGCCAACGTCCTGACTTTC	CASSPRDSHNSGANVLTF
TRBV19	few	.	TRBJ1-5	TGTGCCAGTACCCGGACGGCAAATCAGCCCCAGCATTTT	CASTRTANQPQHF
TRBV4-1	.	TRBD2	TRBJ2-2	TGCGCCAGCAGCCAAGAGGGACTAGCGGTGGGGACCGGGGAGCTGTTTTTT	CASSQEGLAVGTGELFF
TRBV27	.	.	TRBJ2-7	TGTGCCAGCAAGGGGACGGCCTACGAGCAGTACTTC	CASKGTAYEQYF
TRBV5-1	.	.	TRBJ2-7	TGCGCCAGCAGCTTGGCCACTGGCTACGAGCAGTACTTC	CASSLATGYEQYF
TRBV11-2	.	.	TRBJ2-3	TGTGCCAGCAGGTTCCGCTCGAGGGACACAGATACGCAGTATTTT	CASRFRSRDTDTQYF
TRBV9	.	.	TRBJ2-1	TGTGCCAGCAGCGTAGGGGGACAAGACTACAATGAGCAGTTCTTC	CASSVGGQDYNEQFF
TRBV6-6	.	.	TRBJ1-2	TGTGCCAGCAGTATGGACAACCGTTGGGGCTACACCTTC	CASSMDNRWGYTF
TRBV27	.	TRBD2	TRBJ2-1	TGTGCCAGCAGTTTCGGACTAGCGGGAGTGCTTGAGCAGTTCTTC	CASSFGLAGVLEQFF
TRBV19	.	.	TRBJ1-1	TGTGCCAGTAGTATAGTGGGTACCGCTGAAGCTTTCTTT	CASSIVGTAEAFF
TRBV10-3	.	.	TRBJ2-1	TGTGCCATCAGTGAGGTCGGGACCGCCTACAATGAGCAGTTCTTC	CAISEVGTAYNEQFF
TRBV11-2	.	.	TRBJ1-4	TGTGCCAGCAGCCTCACCAGGGGAGGGGAGGTAAAACTGTTTTTT	CASSLTRGGEVKLFF
TRBV7-6	.	.	TRBJ2-1	TGTGCCAGCAGCTTAGCGCGTTTGGGGTTCCAGCGTCCGGATGAGCAGTTCTTC	CASSLARLGFQRPDEQFF
TRBV4-3	once	TRBD2	TRBJ2-7	TGCGCCAGCAGCCAAGACAGCGGGAGGTCTTGGGAGCAGTACTTC	CASSQDSGRSWEQYF
TRBV5-6	.	TRBD2	TRBJ2-7	TGTGCCAGCAGCTTTCGAGAAGCGGGATCGGTGGGGGAGCAGTACTTC	CASSFREAGSVGEQYF
TRBV7-9	.	.	TRBJ2-1	TGTGCCAGCAGCTCCCCACGGCGGACAGAGCAGTTCTTC	CASSSPRRTEQFF
TRBV5-4	.	TRBD1	TRBJ1-1	TGTGCCAGCAGCTTGACGGGACAGGGGAACACTGAAGCTTTCTTT	CASSLTGQGNTEAFF
TRBV15	.	TRBD2	TRBJ2-1	TGTGCCACCAGCAGAGGGCTAGCGGGAGGTCGTAGTGAGCAGTTCTTC	CATSRGLAGGRSEQFF
TRBV30	.	.	TRBJ1-1	TGTGCCCGACAAAACCAGGGAGCTGAAGCTTTCTTT	CARQNQGAEAFF
TRBV7-9	.	.	TRBJ2-2	TGTGCCAGCAGCTTAGCTGGCCGTTCGGGGTCCGGGGAGCTGTTTTTT	CASSLAGRSGSGELFF
TRBV7-9	.	TRBD2	TRBJ2-1	TGTGCCACCACCCTGACAGCGGGAGGGCCTTATGAGCAGTTCTTC	CATTLTAGGPYEQFF
TRBV6-1	.	.	TRBJ2-7	TGTGCCAGCCGGGCTCCGACCTACGAGCAGTACTTC	CASRAPTYEQYF
TRBV6-1	.	.	TRBJ2-7	TGTGCCAGCAGCCATCGACAGGGGACTAGGGAGCAGTACTTC	CASSHRQGTREQYF
TRBV2	.	.	TRBJ2-7	TGTGCCAGCAGTGAAGATTTTGGGGGATCGGGTGAGCAGTACTTC	CASSEDFGGSGEQYF
TRBV19	.	.	TRBJ2-7	TGTGCCAGTAGCCCCGGCCTACGCTACGAGCAGTACTTC	CASSPGLRYEQYF
TRBV6-5	.	.	TRBJ2-2	TGTGCCAGCAGTTACTCATCTAGCGACGGCGGGGAGCTGTTTTTT	CASSYSSSDGGELFF
TRBV2	.	.	TRBJ2-2	TGTGCCAGCAGTGAATCCAGGACCCTATCAATCACCGGGGAGCTGTTTTTT	CASSESRTLSITGELFF
TRBV5-1	.	.	TRBJ2-7	TGCGCCAGCGGGTGGACCCGAGCGGCCTACGAGCAGTACTTC	CASGWTRAAYEQYF
TRBV2	few	TRBD2	TRBJ2-1	TGTGCCAGCTGCGGGGGGAGCTCCTACAATGAGCAGTTCTTC	CASCGGSSYNEQFF
TRBV6-1	.	TRBD2	TRBJ2-7	TGTGCCAGCAGTGAGGGACTAGCGGGACCCTACGAGCAGTACTTC	CASSEGLAGPYEQYF
TRBV27	.	TRBD1	TRBJ2-3	TGTGCCAGCAGTTTGGGGACAGGGGATGCAGATACGCAGTATTTT	CASSLGTGDADTQYF
TRBV27	.	.	TRBJ1-5	TGTGCCAGCAAGGACGGACAAAGCAATCAGCCCCAGCATTTT	CASKDGQSNQPQHF
TRBV19	.	TRBD1	TRBJ1-2	TGTGCCAGTAGTGAACGTAAACCGGGACAGGGACCACTGTACTATGGCTACACCTTC	CASSERKPGQGPLYYGYTF
TRBV5-1	.	.	TRBJ2-1	TGCGCCAGCAGCTTCCGGGACTTCTACAATGAGCAGTTCTTC	CASSFRDFYNEQFF
TRBV15	.	.	TRBJ1-5	TGTGCCACCAGCCGGAGCGGTTATAGCAATCAGCCCCAGCATTTT	CATSRSGYSNQPQHF
TRBV25-1	.	.	TRBJ2-1	TGTGCCAGCAGTGCGTACGACGCTCACGAGCAGTTCTTC	CASSAYDAHEQFF
TRBV27	.	TRBD2	TRBJ2-1	TGTGCCAGCAGTAGACTAGCGGGTGACAATGAGCAGTTCTTC	CASSRLAGDNEQFF
TRBV27	once	TRBD2	TRBJ2-3	TGTGCCAGCAGTTTGATTGCTAGCGGGAGCTCAGATACGCAGTATTTT	CASSLIASGSSDTQYF
TRBV4-1	.	TRBD1	TRBJ2-5	TGCGCCAGCAGCCATATGGAACAGGGGGATGAGACCCAGTACTTC	CASSHMEQGDETQYF
TRBV5-1	.	.	TRBJ1-1	TGCGCCAGCAGCTTGAGGTCCCTGGCTGCTGAAGTTCCTGAAGCTTTCTTT	CASSLRSLAAEVPEAFF
TRBV2	.	TRBD1	TRBJ2-3	TGTGCCAGCAGTGGGGACAGACAGGGCCTTAGCACAGATACGCAGTATTTT	CASSGDRQGLSTDTQYF
TRBV2	.	TRBD1	TRBJ2-7	TGTGCCAGCAACCTTCTCCGGGACAGTCCGACCTACGAGCAGTACTTC	CASNLLRDSPTYEQYF
TRBV7-9	.	.	TRBJ2-5	TGTGCCAGCAGCACACCCTGGGCGGGGCAAGAGACCCAGTACTTC	CASSTPWAGQETQYF